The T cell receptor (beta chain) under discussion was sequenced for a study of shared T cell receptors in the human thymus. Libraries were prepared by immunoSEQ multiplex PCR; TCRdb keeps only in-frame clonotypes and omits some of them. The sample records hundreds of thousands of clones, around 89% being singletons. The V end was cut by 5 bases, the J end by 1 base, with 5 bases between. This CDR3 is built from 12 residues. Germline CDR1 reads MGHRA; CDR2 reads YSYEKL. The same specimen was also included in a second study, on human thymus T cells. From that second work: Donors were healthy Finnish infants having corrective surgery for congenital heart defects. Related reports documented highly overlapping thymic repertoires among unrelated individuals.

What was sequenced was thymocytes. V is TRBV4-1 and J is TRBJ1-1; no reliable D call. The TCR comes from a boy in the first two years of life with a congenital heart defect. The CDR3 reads CASSDRNTEAFF. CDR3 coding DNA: TGCGCCAGCAGCGATAGGAACACTGAAGCTTTCTTT.